This T cell receptor (beta chain) appears in the sequencing data of a study of T cell changes during pregnancy in multiple sclerosis. Generated by immunoSEQ multiplex PCR, the TCRdb table keeps only in-frame clones and is missing some. The table shows 55,000 to 65,000 clones, with about 93% occurring only once. This CDR3 has 16 amino acids. Germline CDR1 SGDLS, CDR2 YYNGEE. V was pared by 4 bases and J by 5 bases, with 3 bases of the junction left unmatched. This rearrangement joins TRBV9 to TRBJ2-2, with 15 bases lining up with TRBD2. This sequence originates from a female donor with multiple sclerosis, enrolled in a pregnancy study. Here the sequenced sample was CD4+ T cells from peripheral blood mononuclear cells, taken before pregnancy. The CDR3 nucleotides are TGTGCCAGCAGCATTGGACTAGCGGGAGGGACCGGGGAGCTGTTTTTT. Translated: CASSIGLAGGTGELFF.